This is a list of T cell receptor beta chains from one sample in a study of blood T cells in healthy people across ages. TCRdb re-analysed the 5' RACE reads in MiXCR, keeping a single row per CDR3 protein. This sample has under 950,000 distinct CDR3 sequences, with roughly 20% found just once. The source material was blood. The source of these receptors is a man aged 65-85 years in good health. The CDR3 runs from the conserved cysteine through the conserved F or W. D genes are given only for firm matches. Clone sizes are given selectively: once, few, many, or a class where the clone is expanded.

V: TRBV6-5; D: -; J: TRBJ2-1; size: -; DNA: TGTGCCAGCAGTTACAGTTGGGGCCTAGAGCAGTTCTTC; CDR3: CASSYSWGLEQFF
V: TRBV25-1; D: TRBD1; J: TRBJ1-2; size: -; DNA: TGTGCCAGCAGCTCCGGGACAGGGTCCTCTGGCTACACCTTC; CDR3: CASSSGTGSSGYTF
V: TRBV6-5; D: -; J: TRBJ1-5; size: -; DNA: TGTGCCAGCAGTTACTTAGGGAGAAGCAATCAGCCCCAGCATTTT; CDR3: CASSYLGRSNQPQHF
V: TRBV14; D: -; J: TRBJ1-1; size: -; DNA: TGTGCCAGCAGTCGAGGCGGGTTAGGCACTGAAGCTTTCTTT; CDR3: CASSRGGLGTEAFF
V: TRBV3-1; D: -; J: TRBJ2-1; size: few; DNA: TGTGCCAGTAGCCAACCGGGAGTGCCCTACAATGAGCAGTTCTTC; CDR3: CASSQPGVPYNEQFF
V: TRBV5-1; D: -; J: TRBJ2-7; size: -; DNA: TGCGCCAGCAGACAGGTTCCCTCCTACGAGCAGTACTTC; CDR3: CASRQVPSYEQYF
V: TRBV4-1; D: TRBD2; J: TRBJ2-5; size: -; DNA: TGCGCCAGCAGCCAAGATCTAGCGGGGGGGCAAGAGACCCAGTACTTC; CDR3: CASSQDLAGGQETQYF
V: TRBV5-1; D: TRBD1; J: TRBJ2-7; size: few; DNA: TGCGCCAGCAGCTTCTTGGGACAGGGATACGAGCAGTACTTC; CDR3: CASSFLGQGYEQYF
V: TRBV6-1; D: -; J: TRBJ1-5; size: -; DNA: TGTGCCAGCAGTGTGACTCCTCAGCCCCAGCATTTT; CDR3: CASSVTPQPQHF
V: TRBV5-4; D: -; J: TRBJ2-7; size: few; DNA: TGTGCCAGCAGCTTGGGAACTAGGAACGAGCAGTACTTC; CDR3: CASSLGTRNEQYF
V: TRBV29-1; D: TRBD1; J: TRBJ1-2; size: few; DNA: TGCAGCGTGGGGGGGGACAGAATCAACTATGGCTACACCTTC; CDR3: CSVGGDRINYGYTF
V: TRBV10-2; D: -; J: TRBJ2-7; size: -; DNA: TGCGCCAGCACCGATCGGCGGAACCTCTCCTACGAGCAGTACTTC; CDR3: CASTDRRNLSYEQYF
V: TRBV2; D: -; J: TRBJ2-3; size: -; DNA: TGTGCCAGCAGCGACGAAGCGGCGGACACAGATACGCAGTATTTT; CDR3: CASSDEAADTDTQYF
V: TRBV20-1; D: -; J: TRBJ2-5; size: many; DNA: TGCAGTGCTAGCTCGCCGGGACTGATGACGGAGACCCAGTACTTC; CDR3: CSASSPGLMTETQYF
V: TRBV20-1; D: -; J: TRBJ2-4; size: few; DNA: TGCAGTGCTAGGCCAGGAGGCAAAAACATTCAGTACTTC; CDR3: CSARPGGKNIQYF
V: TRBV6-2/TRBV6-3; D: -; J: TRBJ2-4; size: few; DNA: TGTGCCAGCAGTGGAGGAGTATTCAAAAACATTCAGTACTTC; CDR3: CASSGGVFKNIQYF
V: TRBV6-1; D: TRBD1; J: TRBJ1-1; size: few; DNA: TGTGCCAGCAGTCGAAATGACAGGGACCAGGGGGAAGCTTTCTTT; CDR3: CASSRNDRDQGEAFF
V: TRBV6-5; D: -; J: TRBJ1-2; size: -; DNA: TGTGCCAGCAGTTACGTAGGACGCACTGAGTTCACCTTC; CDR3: CASSYVGRTEFTF
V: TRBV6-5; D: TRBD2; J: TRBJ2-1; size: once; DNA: TGTGCCAGCAGTTACTCGGTCTCGGGCGGGAGGAGTCTGTGGAATGAGCAGTTCTTC; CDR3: CASSYSVSGGRSLWNEQFF
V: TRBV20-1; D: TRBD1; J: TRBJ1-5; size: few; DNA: TGCAGTGTGGGACAGTCCAATCAGCCCCAGCATTTT; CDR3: CSVGQSNQPQHF
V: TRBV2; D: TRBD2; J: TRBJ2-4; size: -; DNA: TGTGCCAGCAGTGAACGGGTAGCGGGGGGATCCAAAAACATTCAGTACTTC; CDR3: CASSERVAGGSKNIQYF
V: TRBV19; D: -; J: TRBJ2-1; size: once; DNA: TGTGCCAGTAGTATGCCTAAAAGCTCCTACAATGAGCAGTTCTTC; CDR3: CASSMPKSSYNEQFF
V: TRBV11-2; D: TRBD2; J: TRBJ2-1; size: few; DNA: TGTGCCAGCAGCCCTTCTAGCGGGTACAATGAGCAGTTCTTC; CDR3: CASSPSSGYNEQFF
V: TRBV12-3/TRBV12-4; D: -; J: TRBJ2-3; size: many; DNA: TGTGCCAGCAGTTTTCGGCGGGGCGCCACAGATACGCAGTATTTT; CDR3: CASSFRRGATDTQYF
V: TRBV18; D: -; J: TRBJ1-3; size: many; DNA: TGTGCCAGCTCACCACCTGTGATCTCTGGAAACACCATATATTTT; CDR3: CASSPPVISGNTIYF
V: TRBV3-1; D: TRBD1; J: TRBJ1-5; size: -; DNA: TGTGCCAGCAGCCAAGCACAGGGGCTTCAGCCCCAGCATTTT; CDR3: CASSQAQGLQPQHF
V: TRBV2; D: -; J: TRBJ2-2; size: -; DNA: TGTGCCAGCACGAACAACCTAGGGGTCCCCGGGGAGCTGTTTTTT; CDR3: CASTNNLGVPGELFF
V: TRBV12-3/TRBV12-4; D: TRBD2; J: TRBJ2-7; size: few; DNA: TGTGCCAGCAGTTTCACTAGCGGGGCAACCTACGAGCAGTACTTC; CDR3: CASSFTSGATYEQYF
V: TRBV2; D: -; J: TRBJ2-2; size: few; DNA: TGTGCCAGCAGTGAATATGGGAGAGGAACCGGGGAGCTGTTTTTT; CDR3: CASSEYGRGTGELFF
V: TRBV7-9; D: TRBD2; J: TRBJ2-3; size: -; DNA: TGTGCCAGCAGGACTAGCGGGGTGACAGATACGCAGTATTTT; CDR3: CASRTSGVTDTQYF
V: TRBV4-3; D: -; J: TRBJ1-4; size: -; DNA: TGCGCCAGCAGCCAAGCGAGCACCTGGGTCCTTAATGAAAAACTGTTTTTT; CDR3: CASSQASTWVLNEKLFF
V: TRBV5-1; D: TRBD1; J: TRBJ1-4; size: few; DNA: TGCGCCAGCGGACTGGGACAGATTAATGAAAAACTGTTTTTT; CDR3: CASGLGQINEKLFF
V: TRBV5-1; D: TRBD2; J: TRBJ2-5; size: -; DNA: TGCGCCAGCAGCTTGCCAGCGGGAAACCAAGAGACCCAGTACTTC; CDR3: CASSLPAGNQETQYF
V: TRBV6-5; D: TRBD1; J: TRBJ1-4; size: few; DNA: TGTGCCAGCACGTCCACCGGGACAGGGTACGAAAAACTGTTTTTT; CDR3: CASTSTGTGYEKLFF
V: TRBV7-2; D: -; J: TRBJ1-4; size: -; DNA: TGTGCCAGCAGCTTAACTCGAATAGAAAAACTGTTTTTT; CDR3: CASSLTRIEKLFF
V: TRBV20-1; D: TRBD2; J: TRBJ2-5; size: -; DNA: TGCAGTGCCTCGACTAGCGTCGGTGAGACCCAGTACTTC; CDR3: CSASTSVGETQYF
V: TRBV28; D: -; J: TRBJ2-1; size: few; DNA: TGTGCCAGCAGCACCCTTGAGGGTAACAATGAGCAGTTCTTC; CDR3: CASSTLEGNNEQFF
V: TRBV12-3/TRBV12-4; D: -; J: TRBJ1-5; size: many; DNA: TGTGCCAGCAGTTTAGCGTGGCAGGGTCAGCCCCAGCATTTT; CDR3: CASSLAWQGQPQHF
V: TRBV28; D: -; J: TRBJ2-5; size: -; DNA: TGTGCCAGCAGCCCCAGCCATGAGACCCAGTACTTC; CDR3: CASSPSHETQYF
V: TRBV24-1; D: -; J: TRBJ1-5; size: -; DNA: TGTGCCACCAGTGATTTGCATCGGGCCCTCAACGGAAGTCAGCCCCAGCATTTT; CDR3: CATSDLHRALNGSQPQHF
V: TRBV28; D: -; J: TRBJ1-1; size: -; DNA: TGTGCCAGCAGTTTAAGCAGTCACGAAGCTTTCTTT; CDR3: CASSLSSHEAFF
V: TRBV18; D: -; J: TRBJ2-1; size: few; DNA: TGTGCCAGCTCACCCACCGGGGGGCGTGTCCGTAATGAGCAGTTCTTC; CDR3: CASSPTGGRVRNEQFF
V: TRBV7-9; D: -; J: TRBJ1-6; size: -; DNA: TGTGCCAGCAGCTTAGTCCACGGGTCTAATTCACCCCTCCACTTT; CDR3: CASSLVHGSNSPLHF
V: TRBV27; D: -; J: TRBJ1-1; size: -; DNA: TGTGCCAGCACCGGAGGGGGGGCGAGCACTGAAGCTTTCTTT; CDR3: CASTGGGASTEAFF
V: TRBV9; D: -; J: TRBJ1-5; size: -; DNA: TGTGCCAGCAGCGTCGGACCCAGTCAGCCCCAGCATTTT; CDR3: CASSVGPSQPQHF
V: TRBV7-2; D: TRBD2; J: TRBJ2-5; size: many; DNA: TGTGCCAGCAGCTCTCGTCTAGCGGGGAAAGAGACCCAGTACTTC; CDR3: CASSSRLAGKETQYF
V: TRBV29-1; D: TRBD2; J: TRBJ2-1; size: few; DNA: TGCAGCTTAGGGACTAGCGGGAGTGGGTACAATGAGCAGTTCTTC; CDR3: CSLGTSGSGYNEQFF
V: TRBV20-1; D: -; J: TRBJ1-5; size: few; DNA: TGCAGTGCTAGGAGGGATCGCAATCAGCCCCAGCATTTT; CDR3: CSARRDRNQPQHF
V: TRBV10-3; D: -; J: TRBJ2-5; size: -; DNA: TGTGCCATCAGTCCCGGGCGGGAGACCCAGTACTTC; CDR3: CAISPGRETQYF
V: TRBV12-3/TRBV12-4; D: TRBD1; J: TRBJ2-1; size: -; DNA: TGTGCCAGCAGTACCCCGACAGGGAAAGAACTCTTC; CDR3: CASSTPTGKELF
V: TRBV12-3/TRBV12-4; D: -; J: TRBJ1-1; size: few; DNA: TGTGCCAGCACCCGACGGGGGTCGAACACTGAAGCTTTCTTT; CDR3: CASTRRGSNTEAFF
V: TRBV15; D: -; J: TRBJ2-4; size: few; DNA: TGTGCCACCAGCAGACTAGGGGGAACTACTCGTGGCAAAAACATTCAGTACTTC; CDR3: CATSRLGGTTRGKNIQYF
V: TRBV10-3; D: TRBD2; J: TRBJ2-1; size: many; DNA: TGTGCCATCAGTGAGTCTGGGGGGACTACTAACTACAATGAGCAGTTCTTC; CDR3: CAISESGGTTNYNEQFF
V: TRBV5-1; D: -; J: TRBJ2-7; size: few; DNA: TGCGCCAGCAGCTTGGTGTCCACTACCTACGAGCAGTACTTC; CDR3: CASSLVSTTYEQYF
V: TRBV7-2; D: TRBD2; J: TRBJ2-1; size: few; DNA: TGTGCCAGCAGATTAGCGGGGGATCCCTACAATGAGCAGTTCTTC; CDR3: CASRLAGDPYNEQFF